This record covers a single T cell receptor (beta chain). The sample comes from a study of blood T cell repertoires in COVID-19. Study-level information: Spain, Italy and the United States supplied samples that represented acute and convalescent COVID-19. T cells, B-cell-depleted T cells, or PBMCs supplied cDNA or gDNA.

The CDR3 runs 14 residues. The V gene lost 5 bases and the J gene lost 6 bases, with 16 bases spanning the gap. CDR1 MNHEY and CDR2 SVGEGT come from the germline V gene. The authors' processing: The authors estimated nucleated cell counts from reference gene primer amplification. Here immunoSEQ multiplex PCR was the method, and the copy in TCRdb shows in-frame clones only, minus some. V and J calls plus clone size are reproduced from that table; the DNA served to infer D and trimming. The sample carries a few hundred thousand clones, roughly nine tenths recorded once. The chain joins TRBV6-2 or TRBV6-3 to TRBJ1-1; a weak D match, TRBD1 (5 bases). The sequencing sample was made of peripheral blood. The source is a man younger than 35 with active or convalescent COVID-19. CDR3 amino acids: CASSPPGGRAEAFF. The CDR3 coding sequence is TGTGCCAGCAGTCCGCCGGGGGGACGTGCTGAAGCTTTCTTT.